This TCR beta chain was sequenced in a study of brain metastases from non-small cell lung cancer. This clone was seen a single time. Clones were sequenced by immunoSEQ multiplex PCR, and TCRdb holds only the in-frame ones, with some missing. The table has roughly 4,600 clones, about 88% seen once; the top ten hold 10% to 15%. Germline lookup yields CDR1 MNHNY and CDR2 SVGAGI (reference sequence). The CDR3 has 15 residues. V was pared by 6 bases and J by 0 bases, with 13 bases between. This receptor was taken from a donor at least 40 years old with non-small cell lung cancer. The specimen was tissue from a brain metastasis. The chain links TRBV6-6 to TRBJ2-3, with D unclear. CDR3 nucleotides: TGTGCCAGCAGCCTTACCCACCTTAGCACAGATACGCAGTATTTT. It specifies CASSLTHLSTDTQYF.